The 5 T cell receptor beta chains below were found in one sample sequenced in a study of cytomegalovirus exposure and HLA in healthy donors. It was with 60 Vbeta and 13 Jbeta primers that the PCR ran. The method was immunoSEQ multiplex PCR; TCRdb's version includes in-frame clones alone and lacks a portion of them. Of some 150,000 clones in the sample, around 75% were seen once. Input material: PBMCs. Receptors originate from a woman aged 25 to 39 in good health and CMV-seronegative.

V usage is TRBV7-3 and J usage is TRBJ1-2, with 8 bases matching TRBD1. The CDR3 contains 13 residues. Germline values: CDR1 SGHTA, CDR2 FQGTGA. The ends lost 5 bases at V and 9 bases at J; junction bases unmatched: 8. The CDR3 is CASSPQGARSYTF. The CDR3 DNA reads TGTGCCAGCAGCCCGCAGGGGGCGCGAAGCTACACCTTC.

This clone was observed a few times. The gene calls are TRBV5-1 and TRBJ1-2; D may be TRBD1 (5 bases). V lost 6 bases and J 8 bases, leaving 20 bases between the germline ends. This CDR3 is 14 amino acids long. Germline CDR1 is SGHRS and CDR2 is YFSETQ. CDR3 DNA: TGCGCCAGCACCCCAGGTACTCAGGGCAGCGGCTACACCTTC. The encoded protein is CASTPGTQGSGYTF.

The chain employs TRBV7-8 and TRBJ1-2; 8 positions match TRBD1. CDR3 size: 14 residues. V was pared by 5 bases and J by 1 base, with 3 bases of the junction left unmatched. Germline CDR1 SGHVS, CDR2 FQNEAQ. The CDR3 protein is CASSQGQDNYGYTF. The CDR3 nucleotides are TGTGCCAGCAGCCAGGGACAGGATAACTATGGCTACACCTTC.

The J gene is TRBJ2-5, the V gene TRBV28; 12 bases line up with TRBD2. Germline assignment: CDR1 MDHEN and CDR2 SYDVKM. This CDR3 contains 17 residues. Germline trimming cut 2 bases from V and 2 bases from J; bases unmatched to any gene: 6. The CDR3 sequence: CASSLVGLAGRQETQYF. The CDR3 nucleotides read TGTGCCAGCAGTTTAGTCGGACTAGCGGGGCGGCAAGAGACCCAGTACTTC.

The CDR3 here is CASSSGQVEETQYF. The DNA of the CDR3 is TGCGCCAGCAGCTCCGGACAGGTGGAGGAGACCCAGTACTTC. This chain links TRBV5-1 with TRBJ2-5, with 7 nucleotides matching TRBD1. Germline CDR1 and CDR2: SGHRS and YFSETQ. The CDR3 is 14 residues long. V shed 3 bases, J shed 5 bases, and the junction held 7 bases outside the gene matches.